This entry concerns a single T cell receptor (beta chain). Antigen: not known. Profiling relied on immunoSEQ multiplex PCR, and the TCRdb table lists in-frame clones only, not all of them. The sample includes more than 35,000 clones, roughly 75% of them seen just once. The sample belongs to a study of vaccination effects on CD4 cells after COVID-19. For the study at large: Among convalescent patients, two provided samples 16 days and one week before vaccination.

The V end lost 2 bases, the J end lost 5 bases, and 12 bases lay between the germline ends. Germline CDR1 and CDR2: MNHNS and SASEGT. The CDR3 extends over 14 amino acids. ViraFEST assay sequencing came after antigen-specific CD4+ T cells were expanded with viral peptide pools. Investigators separated out CD4+ T cells once 10 days of culture had passed. Sometime from March through December 2020, the person acquired a SARS-CoV-2 infection that PCR confirmed. Study observations and caveats: Vaccine- and infection-induced clones showed marked clonal contraction late following vaccination.

The TCR comes from a human donor who had a prior SARS-CoV-2 infection. The genes are TRBV6-1 and TRBJ1-2; D ambiguous. Material: CD4+ T cells from PBMCs cultured with a peptide pool, obtained before COVID-19 vaccination. The CDR3 bases are TGTGCCAGCAGTGAACTCTTCCGCGGGTATGGCTACACCTTC. It yields the protein CASSELFRGYGYTF.